The present TCR beta chain was sequenced within a study of T cells in pancreatic ductal adenocarcinoma. The CDR3 spans 14 residues. Clones were sequenced by immunoSEQ multiplex PCR, and TCRdb holds only the in-frame ones, with some missing. The data show approximately 97,000 clones, with roughly 96% seen just once and roughly 3% held by the top ten. This clone was seen a single time. The antigen is not known. Selected pancreatic ductal adenocarcinoma patients had undergone surgery without neoadjuvant therapy. Study observations and caveats: Comparisons of tumor and blood clonality may show falsely lower tumor diversity. Blood clonality (roughly 0.07) did not differ significantly from tumor (approximately 0.1). Tumor samples had fewer productive templates and roughly 7.7-fold fewer unique clonotypes than blood.

Material for sequencing was PBMCs. The chain carries TRBV21-1 and TRBJ1-1; no DNA check was done on the table's D call, TRBD1. TRBV21-1 is noted as a pseudogene. This TCR came from a human donor with pancreatic ductal adenocarcinoma. CDR3 nucleotide sequence: TGTGCCAGCAGCATTGGGCAGTACTACACTGAAGCTTTCTTT. Protein sequence: CASSIGQYYTEAFF.